This T cell receptor (beta chain) was identified in a study of radiation and T cells in renal cell carcinoma. For the study at large: Nephrectomy followed 15 Gy stereotactic body radiation by 4 weeks.

Profiled with immunoSEQ multiplex PCR; TCRdb holds only in-frame clones, not every one. The data hold tens of thousands of clones, with 70% to 80% observed a single time. Time point in this sample: blood 2 weeks post-SBRT. Treatment denoted: 15 Gy SBRT to primary tumor, nephrectomy 4 weeks later. The CDR3 consists of 21 residues. Trimming pared 2 bases from V and 4 bases from J, leaving 33 bases between. Germline CDR1 and CDR2: GTSNPN and SVGIG (reference sequence). Study-wide findings and caveats: In blood, top tumor clones expanded by 2 weeks, shrinking by 4.

This clone was seen a single time. The antigen remains unidentified. The chain recombines TRBV30 with TRBJ1-3, with a tentative D call TRBD1 (5 bases). The origin of this receptor is a man aged 60 to 69 with renal cell carcinoma. The sequencing used blood, collected from a patient whose treatment included radiotherapy and nephrectomy. The CDR3 DNA follows: TGTGCCTGGAGTCCGACCGTATTATCCTCCGGGACCGGTGGTGAAGGAAACACCATATATTTT. Translating it yields CAWSPTVLSSGTGGEGNTIYF.